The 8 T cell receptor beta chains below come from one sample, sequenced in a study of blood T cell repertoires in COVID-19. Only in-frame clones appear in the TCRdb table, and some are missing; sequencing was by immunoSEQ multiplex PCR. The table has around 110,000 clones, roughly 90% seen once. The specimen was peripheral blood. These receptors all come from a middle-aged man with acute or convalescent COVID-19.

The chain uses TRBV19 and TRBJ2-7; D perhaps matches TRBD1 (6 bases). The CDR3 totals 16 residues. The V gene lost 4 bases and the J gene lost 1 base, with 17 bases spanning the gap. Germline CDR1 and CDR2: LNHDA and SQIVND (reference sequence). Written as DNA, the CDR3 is TGTGCCAGTAGTAACCGCCGGGACACGACGTCCTACGAGCAGTACTTC. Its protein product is CASSNRRDTTSYEQYF.

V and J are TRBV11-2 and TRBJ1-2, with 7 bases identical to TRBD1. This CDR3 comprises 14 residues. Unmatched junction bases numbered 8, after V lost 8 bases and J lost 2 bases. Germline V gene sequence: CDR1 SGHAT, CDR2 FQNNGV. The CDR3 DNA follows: TGTGCCAGCTCATCCCAAGGGGGCAACTATGGCTACACCTTC. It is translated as CASSSQGGNYGYTF.

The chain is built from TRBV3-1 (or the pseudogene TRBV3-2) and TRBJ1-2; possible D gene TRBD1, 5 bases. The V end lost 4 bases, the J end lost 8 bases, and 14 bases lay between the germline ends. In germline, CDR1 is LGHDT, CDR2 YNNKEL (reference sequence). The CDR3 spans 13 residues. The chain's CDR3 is CASSPETRGGYTF. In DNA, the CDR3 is TGTGCCAGCAGCCCCGAGACCCGGGGGGGCTACACCTTC.

CDR3 sequence (DNA): TGTGCCAGCAGGCGCGGGAGCTCTGGAAACACCATATATTTT. Residues: CASRRGSSGNTIYF. The chain is built from TRBV6-5 and TRBJ1-3; D is uncertain. The V gene's germline CDR1 is MNHEY and CDR2 SVGAGI. The V end lost 6 bases, the J end lost 0 bases, and 9 bases lay between the germline ends. CDR3 length: 14 amino acids.

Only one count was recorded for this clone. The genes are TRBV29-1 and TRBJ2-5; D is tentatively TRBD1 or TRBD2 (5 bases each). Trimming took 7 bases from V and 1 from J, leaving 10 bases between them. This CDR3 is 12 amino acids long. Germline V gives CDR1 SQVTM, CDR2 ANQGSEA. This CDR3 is CSGGRSQETQYF. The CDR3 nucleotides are TGCAGCGGGGGACGGAGCCAAGAGACCCAGTACTTC.

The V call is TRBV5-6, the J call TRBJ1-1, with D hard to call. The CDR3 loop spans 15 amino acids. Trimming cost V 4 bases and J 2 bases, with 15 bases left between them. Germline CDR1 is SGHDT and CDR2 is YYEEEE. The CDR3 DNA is TGTGCCAGCAGCGACGCGGGATCGGGAAACACTGAAGCTTTCTTT. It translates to CASSDAGSGNTEAFF.

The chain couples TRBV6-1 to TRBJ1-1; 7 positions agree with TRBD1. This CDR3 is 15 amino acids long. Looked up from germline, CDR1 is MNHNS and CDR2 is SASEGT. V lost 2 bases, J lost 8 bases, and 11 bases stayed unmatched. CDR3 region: CASSEYGGQVKEAFF. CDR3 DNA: TGTGCCAGCAGTGAATACGGTGGACAGGTCAAAGAAGCTTTCTTT.

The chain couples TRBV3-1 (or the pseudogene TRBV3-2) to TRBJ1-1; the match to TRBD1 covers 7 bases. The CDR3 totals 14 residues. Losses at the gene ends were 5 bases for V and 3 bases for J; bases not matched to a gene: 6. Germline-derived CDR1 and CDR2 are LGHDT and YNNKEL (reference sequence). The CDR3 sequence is CASSRGLVYTEAFF. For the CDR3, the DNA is TGTGCCAGCAGCAGGGGGCTAGTGTACACTGAAGCTTTCTTT.